This T cell receptor beta chain derives from a study of early T cells in non-severe SARS-CoV-2 infection. About the research overall: Chains from this unsorted whole-blood bulk RNA could not be paired.

Points on this clonotype: Its cognate antigen is unknown.

Unique molecular identifier tags were affixed to discrete cDNA molecules. TCRdb itself ran the 5' RACE reads through MiXCR, one entry per CDR3 protein. Here the sample spans 60,000 or so distinct CDR3 sequences, roughly an eighth being singletons. General study results and limits: VDJdb matching skewed toward anti-spike CD8 responses, missing private and CD4 specificities.

The V and J ends lost 1 base and 4 bases, in that order; junction bases with no gene match: 4. Looked up from germline, CDR1 is KGHSH and CDR2 is LQKENI. CDR3 length equals 15 residues. The material sequenced was whole blood. V usage is TRBV18 and J usage is TRBJ2-3; 8 bases map to TRBD1. The TCR comes from an adult who was a healthcare worker with PCR-confirmed SARS-CoV-2 infection or an uninfected control (not recorded which). CDR3 amino acids: CASSPRTGLADTQYF. CDR3 bases: TGTGCCAGCTCACCACGGACAGGGTTGGCAGATACGCAGTATTTT.